The T cell receptor (beta chain) under discussion was sequenced for a study of T-cell reconstitution after alpha-beta-depleted transplantation in children. General study points: About two months after transplant, alpha-beta T cells reportedly came from several hundred expanded graft clones. Diversity of TCRbeta at day 60 was high in some patients, arising from surviving recipient T cells and thymic progenitors. By one year post-transplant, T-cell counts and diversity largely arose from T cells that were newly produced.

Germline V gene sequence: CDR1 DFQATT, CDR2 SNEGSKA (reference sequence). The CDR3 runs to 12 residues. This clonotype was seen more than once but under ten times. Its antigen is not known. Unique molecular identifiers were incorporated into the prepared TCRbeta library. TCRdb re-analysed the PCR reads in MiXCR, keeping a single row per CDR3 protein. The table shows some 200,000 distinct CDR3 sequences, with under 13% occurring only once. This TCR was sampled from a child less than two years old with acute myeloid leukemia, due to receive a stem cell transplant. The chain recombines TRBV20-1 with TRBJ2-1; 7 bases are a match to TRBD1. The sequencing here drew on PBMCs, taken before TCRalphabeta/CD19-depleted stem cell transplant. In nucleotides, the CDR3 is TGCCTAGGGACAGACTCCTACAATGAGCAGTTCTTC. This gives the protein CLGTDSYNEQFF.